Presented here are 2 T cell receptor beta chains from one specimen sequenced in a study of cytomegalovirus exposure and HLA in healthy donors. Both 60 Vbeta primers and 13 Jbeta primers went into the PCR. Clones were sequenced by immunoSEQ multiplex PCR, and TCRdb holds only the in-frame ones, with some missing. The sample lists roughly 230,000 clones, nearly 95% occurring once. The sequenced sample was PBMCs. These receptors all stem from a girl under 10 years old in good health and CMV-seronegative.

The genes are TRBV11-2 and TRBJ2-5; tentatively, D is TRBD1 (6 bases). Per germline, CDR1 SGHAT and CDR2 FQNNGV. The CDR3 totals 12 residues. V gave up 5 bases and J gave up 5 bases, with 9 bases separating them. CDR3 nucleotides: TGTGCCAGCAGCCTGGGGGCCGAGACCCAGTACTTC. Translating it yields CASSLGAETQYF.

The chain uses TRBV30 and TRBJ1-5; D perhaps matches TRBD1 (5 bases). CDR3 length: 13 residues. CDR1 and CDR2 from the germline V gene are GTSNPN and SVGIG (reference sequence). The V end lost 4 bases, the J end lost 3 bases, and 10 bases lay between the germline ends. The CDR3 nucleotides read TGTGCCTGGAACGGGGGTAACAATCAGCCCCAGCATTTT. Its protein product is CAWNGGNNQPQHF.